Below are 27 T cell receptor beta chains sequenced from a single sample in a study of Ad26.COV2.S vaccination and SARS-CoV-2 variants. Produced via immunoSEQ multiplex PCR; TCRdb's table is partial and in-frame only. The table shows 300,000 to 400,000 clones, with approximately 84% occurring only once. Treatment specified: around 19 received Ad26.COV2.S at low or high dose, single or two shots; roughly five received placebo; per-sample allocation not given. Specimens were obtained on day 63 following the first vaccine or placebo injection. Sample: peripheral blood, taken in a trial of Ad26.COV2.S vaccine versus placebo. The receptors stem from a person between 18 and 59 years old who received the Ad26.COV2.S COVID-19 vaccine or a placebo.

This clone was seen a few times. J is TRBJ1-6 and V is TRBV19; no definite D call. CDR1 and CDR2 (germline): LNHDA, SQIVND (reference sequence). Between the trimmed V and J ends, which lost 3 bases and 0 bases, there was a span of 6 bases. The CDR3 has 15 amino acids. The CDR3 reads CASSMSSSYNSPLHF. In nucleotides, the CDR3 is TGTGCCAGTAGTATGTCCAGCTCCTATAATTCACCCCTCCACTTT.

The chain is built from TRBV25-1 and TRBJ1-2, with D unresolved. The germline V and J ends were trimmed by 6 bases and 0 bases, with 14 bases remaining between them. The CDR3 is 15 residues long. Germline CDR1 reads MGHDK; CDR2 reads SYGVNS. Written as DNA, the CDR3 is TGTGCCAGCAGGAGGGATGGTGAAGCTAACTATGGCTACACCTTC. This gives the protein CASRRDGEANYGYTF.

CDR3 sequence: CASSYGGRTNYGYTF. The CDR3 nucleotides read TGTGCCAGCAGTTACGGTGGCAGAACAAACTATGGCTACACCTTC. The V gene is TRBV6-2 or TRBV6-3, the J gene TRBJ1-2; D is undetermined. The CDR3 covers 15 residues. Looked up from germline, CDR1 is MNHEY and CDR2 is SVGEGT. V lost 2 bases to trimming and J lost 2 bases, with 12 bases between them.

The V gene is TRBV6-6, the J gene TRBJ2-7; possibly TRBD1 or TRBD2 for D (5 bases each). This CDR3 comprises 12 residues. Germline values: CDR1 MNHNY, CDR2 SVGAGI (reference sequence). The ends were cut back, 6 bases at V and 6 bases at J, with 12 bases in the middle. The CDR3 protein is CASSRAGTEQYF. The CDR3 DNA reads TGTGCCAGCAGCCGTGCAGGGACCGAGCAGTACTTC.

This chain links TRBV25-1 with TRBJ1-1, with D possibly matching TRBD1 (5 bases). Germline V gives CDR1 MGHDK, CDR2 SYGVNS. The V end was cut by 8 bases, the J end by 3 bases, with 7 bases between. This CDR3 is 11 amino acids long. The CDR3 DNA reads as TGTGCCAGCCGGGGGTACACTGAAGCTTTCTTT. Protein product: CASRGYTEAFF. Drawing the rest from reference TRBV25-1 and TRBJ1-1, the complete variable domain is EADIYQTPRYLVIGTGKKITLECSQTMGHDKMYWYQQDPGMELHLIHYSYGVNSTEKGDLSSESTVSRIRTEHFPLTLESARPSHTSQYLCASRGYTEAFFGQGTRLTVV.

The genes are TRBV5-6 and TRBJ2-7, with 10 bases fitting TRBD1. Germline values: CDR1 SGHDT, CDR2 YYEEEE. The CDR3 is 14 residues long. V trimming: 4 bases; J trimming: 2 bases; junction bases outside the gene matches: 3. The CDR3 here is CASSPGTGAYEQYF. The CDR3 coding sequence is TGTGCCAGCAGCCCCGGGACAGGGGCCTACGAGCAGTACTTC.

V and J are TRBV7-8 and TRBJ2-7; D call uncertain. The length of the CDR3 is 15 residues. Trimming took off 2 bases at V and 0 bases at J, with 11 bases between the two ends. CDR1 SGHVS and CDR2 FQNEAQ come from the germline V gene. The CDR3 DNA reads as TGTGCCAGCAGCTTAAACACCAGAAGCTCCTACGAGCAGTACTTC. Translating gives CASSLNTRSSYEQYF.

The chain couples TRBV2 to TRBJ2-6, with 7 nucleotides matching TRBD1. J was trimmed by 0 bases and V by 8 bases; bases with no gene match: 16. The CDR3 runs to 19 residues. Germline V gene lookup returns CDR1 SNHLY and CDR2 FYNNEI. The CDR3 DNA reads TGTGCCAGCCAGCGTCTAAGGACAGGCCAGAGCTCTGGGGCCAACGTCCTGACTTTC. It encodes CASQRLRTGQSSGANVLTF. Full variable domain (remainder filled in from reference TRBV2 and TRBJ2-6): EPEVTQTPSHQVTQMGQEVILRCVPISNHLYFYWYRQILGQKVEFLVSFYNNEISEKSEIFDDQFSVERPDGSNFTLKIRSTKLEDSAMYFCASQRLRTGQSSGANVLTFGAGSRLTVL.

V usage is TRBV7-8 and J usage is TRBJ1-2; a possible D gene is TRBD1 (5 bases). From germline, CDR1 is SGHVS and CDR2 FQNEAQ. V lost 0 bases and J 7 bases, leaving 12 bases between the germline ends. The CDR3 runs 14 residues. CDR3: CASSLAEGNGGYTF. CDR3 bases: TGTGCCAGCAGCTTAGCTGAGGGGAATGGTGGCTACACCTTC.

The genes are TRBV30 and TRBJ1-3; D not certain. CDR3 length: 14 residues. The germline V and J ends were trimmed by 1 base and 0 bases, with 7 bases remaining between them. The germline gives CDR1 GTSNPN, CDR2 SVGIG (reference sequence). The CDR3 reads CAWSATVSGNTIYF. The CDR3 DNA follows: TGTGCCTGGAGTGCGACGGTCTCTGGAAACACCATATATTTT.

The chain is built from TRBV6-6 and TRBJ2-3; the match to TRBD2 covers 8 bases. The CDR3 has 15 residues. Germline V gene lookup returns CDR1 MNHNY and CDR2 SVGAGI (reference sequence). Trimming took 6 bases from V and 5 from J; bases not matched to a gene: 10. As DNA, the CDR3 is TGTGCCAGCAGAGGCGGGGGGTTCGGTGGAGATACGCAGTATTTT. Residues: CASRGGGFGGDTQYF.

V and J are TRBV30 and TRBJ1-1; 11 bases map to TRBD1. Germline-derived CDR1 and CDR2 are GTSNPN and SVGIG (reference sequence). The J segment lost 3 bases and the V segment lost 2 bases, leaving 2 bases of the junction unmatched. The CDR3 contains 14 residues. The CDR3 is CAWSRDRGDTEAFF. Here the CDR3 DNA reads TGTGCCTGGAGTCGGGACAGGGGGGACACTGAAGCTTTCTTT.

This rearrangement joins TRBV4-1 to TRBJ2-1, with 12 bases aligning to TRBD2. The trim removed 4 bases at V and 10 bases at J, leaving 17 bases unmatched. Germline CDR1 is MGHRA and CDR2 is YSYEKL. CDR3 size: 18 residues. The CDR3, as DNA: TGCGCCAGCAGCCCCCGGCTAGCGGGAGGGCCTCTATTAGAAGAGCAGTTCTTC. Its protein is CASSPRLAGGPLLEEQFF.

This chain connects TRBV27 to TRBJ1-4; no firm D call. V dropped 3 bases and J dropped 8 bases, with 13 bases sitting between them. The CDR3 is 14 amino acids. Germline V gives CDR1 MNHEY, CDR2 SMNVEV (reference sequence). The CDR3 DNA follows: TGTGCCAGCAGTTTTACAGTCGGGCGGGAAAAACTGTTTTTT. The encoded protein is CASSFTVGREKLFF.

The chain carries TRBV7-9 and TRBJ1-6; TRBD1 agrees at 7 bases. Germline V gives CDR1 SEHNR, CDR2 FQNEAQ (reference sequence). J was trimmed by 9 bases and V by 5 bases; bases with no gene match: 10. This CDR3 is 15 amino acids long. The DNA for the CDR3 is TGTGCCAGCAGCAGCAACAGGGGCAAAATTTCACCCCTCCACTTT. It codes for CASSSNRGKISPLHF.

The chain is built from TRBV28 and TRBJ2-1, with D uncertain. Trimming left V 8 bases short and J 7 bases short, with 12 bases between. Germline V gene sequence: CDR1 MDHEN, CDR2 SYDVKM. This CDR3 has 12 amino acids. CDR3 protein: CASLHMLNEQFF. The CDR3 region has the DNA TGTGCCAGCCTCCATATGCTGAATGAGCAGTTCTTC.

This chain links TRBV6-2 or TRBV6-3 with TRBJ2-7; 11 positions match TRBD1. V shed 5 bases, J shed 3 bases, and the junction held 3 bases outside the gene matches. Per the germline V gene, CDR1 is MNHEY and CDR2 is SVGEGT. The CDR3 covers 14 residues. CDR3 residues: CASSGTGGDYEQYF. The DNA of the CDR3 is TGTGCCAGCAGTGGGACAGGGGGGGACTACGAGCAGTACTTC.

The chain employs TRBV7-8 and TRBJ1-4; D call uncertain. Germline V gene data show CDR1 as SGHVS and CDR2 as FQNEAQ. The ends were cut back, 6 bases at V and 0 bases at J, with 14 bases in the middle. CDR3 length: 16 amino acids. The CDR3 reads CASSHYLGATNEKLFF. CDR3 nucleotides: TGTGCCAGCAGTCATTACCTCGGGGCAACTAATGAAAAACTGTTTTTT.

CDR3 sequence reads: CASSSTGTNNEQFF. For the CDR3, the DNA is TGTGCCAGCAGTTCAACCGGGACAAACAATGAGCAGTTCTTC. This chain links TRBV5-8 with TRBJ2-1; TRBD1 might be the D (6 bases). Deletions cut 5 bases from V and 5 bases from J, with 14 bases between. This CDR3 has 14 residues. The germline CDR1 and CDR2 sequences are SGHTS and YDEGEE. The entire variable domain, with the rest obtained from reference TRBV5-8 and TRBJ2-1, is as follows: EAGVTQSPTHLIKTRGQQATLRCSPISGHTSVYWYQQALGLGLQFLLWYDEGEERNRGNFPPRFSGRQFPNYSSELNVNALELEDSALYLCASSSTGTNNEQFFGPGTRLTVL.

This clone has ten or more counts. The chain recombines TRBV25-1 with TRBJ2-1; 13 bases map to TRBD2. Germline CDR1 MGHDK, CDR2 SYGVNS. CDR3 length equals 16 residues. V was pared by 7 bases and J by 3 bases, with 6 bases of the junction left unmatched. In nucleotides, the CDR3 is TGTGCCAGCAACAAACGGACTAGCGGGAGCTACAATGAGCAGTTCTTC. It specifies CASNKRTSGSYNEQFF.

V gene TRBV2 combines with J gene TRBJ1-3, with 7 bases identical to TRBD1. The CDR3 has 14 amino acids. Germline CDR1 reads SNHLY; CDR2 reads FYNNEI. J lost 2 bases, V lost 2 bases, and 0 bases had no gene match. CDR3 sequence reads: CASSEQGAGNTIYF. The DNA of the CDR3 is TGTGCCAGCAGTGAACAGGGGGCTGGAAACACCATATATTTT. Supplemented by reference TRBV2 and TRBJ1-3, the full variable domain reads EPEVTQTPSHQVTQMGQEVILRCVPISNHLYFYWYRQILGQKVEFLVSFYNNEISEKSEIFDDQFSVERPDGSNFTLKIRSTKLEDSAMYFCASSEQGAGNTIYFGEGSWLTVV.

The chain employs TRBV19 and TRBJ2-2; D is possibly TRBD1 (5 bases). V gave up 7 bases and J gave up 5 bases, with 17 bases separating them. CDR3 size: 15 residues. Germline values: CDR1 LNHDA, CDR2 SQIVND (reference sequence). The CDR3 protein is CASTLHGQGTGELFF. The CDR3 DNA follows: TGTGCCAGTACCCTGCACGGACAAGGGACCGGGGAGCTGTTTTTT.

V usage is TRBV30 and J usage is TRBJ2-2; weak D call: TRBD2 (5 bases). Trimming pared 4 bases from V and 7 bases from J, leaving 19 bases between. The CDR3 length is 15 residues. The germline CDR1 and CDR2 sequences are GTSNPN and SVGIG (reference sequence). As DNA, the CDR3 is TGTGCCTGGACCCCTACCTCCGCTGAGGGCGGGGAGCTGTTTTTT. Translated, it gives CAWTPTSAEGGELFF.

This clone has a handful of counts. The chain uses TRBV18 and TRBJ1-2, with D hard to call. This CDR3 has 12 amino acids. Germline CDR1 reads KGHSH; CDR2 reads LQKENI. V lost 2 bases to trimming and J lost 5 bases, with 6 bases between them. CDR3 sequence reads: CASSPDNYGYTF. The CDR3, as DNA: TGTGCCAGCTCACCAGATAATTATGGCTACACCTTC. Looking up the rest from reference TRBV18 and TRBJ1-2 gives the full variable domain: NAGVMQNPRHLVRRRGQEARLRCSPMKGHSHVYWYRQLPEEGLKFMVYLQKENIIDESGMPKERFSAEFPKEGPSILRIQQVVRGDSAAYFCASSPDNYGYTFGSGTRLTVV.

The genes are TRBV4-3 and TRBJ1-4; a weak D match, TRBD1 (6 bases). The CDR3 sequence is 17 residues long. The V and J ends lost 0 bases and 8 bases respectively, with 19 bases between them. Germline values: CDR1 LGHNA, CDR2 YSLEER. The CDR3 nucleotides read TGCGCCAGCAGCCAAGATAGTCCTGGGACAAGAATCGAAAAACTGTTTTTT. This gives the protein CASSQDSPGTRIEKLFF.

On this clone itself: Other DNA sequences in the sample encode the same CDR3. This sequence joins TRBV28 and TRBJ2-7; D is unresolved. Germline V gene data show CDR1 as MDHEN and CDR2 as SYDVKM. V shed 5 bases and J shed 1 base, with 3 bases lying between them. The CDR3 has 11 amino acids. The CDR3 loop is CASSTSYEQYF. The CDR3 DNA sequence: TGTGCCAGCAGTACTTCCTACGAGCAGTACTTC.

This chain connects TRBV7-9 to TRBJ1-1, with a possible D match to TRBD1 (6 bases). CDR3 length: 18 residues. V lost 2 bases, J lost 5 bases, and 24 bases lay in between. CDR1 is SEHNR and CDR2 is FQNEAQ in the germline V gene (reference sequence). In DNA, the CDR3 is TGTGCCAGCAGCTTACCAGCCGGGGGCCCCCCGAGTGGTACTGAAGCTTTCTTT. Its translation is CASSLPAGGPPSGTEAFF.